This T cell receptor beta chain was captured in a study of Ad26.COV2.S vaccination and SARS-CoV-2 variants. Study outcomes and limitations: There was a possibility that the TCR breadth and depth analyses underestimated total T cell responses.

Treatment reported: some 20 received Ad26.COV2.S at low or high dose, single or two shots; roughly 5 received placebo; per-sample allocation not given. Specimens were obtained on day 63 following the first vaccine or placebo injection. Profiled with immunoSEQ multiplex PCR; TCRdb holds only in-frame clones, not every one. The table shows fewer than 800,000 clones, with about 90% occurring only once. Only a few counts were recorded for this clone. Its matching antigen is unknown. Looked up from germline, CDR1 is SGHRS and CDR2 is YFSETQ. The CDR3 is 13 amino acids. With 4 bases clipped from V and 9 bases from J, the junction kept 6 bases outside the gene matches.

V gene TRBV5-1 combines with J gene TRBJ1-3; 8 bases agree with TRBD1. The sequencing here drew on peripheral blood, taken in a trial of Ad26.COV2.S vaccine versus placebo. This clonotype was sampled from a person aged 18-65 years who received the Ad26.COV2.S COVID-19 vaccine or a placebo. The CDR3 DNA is TGCGCCAGCAGCGATGGACAGGGAGGCACCATATATTTT. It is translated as CASSDGQGGTIYF. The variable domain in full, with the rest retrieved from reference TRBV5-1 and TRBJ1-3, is KAGVTQTPRYLIKTRGQQVTLSCSPISGHRSVSWYQQTPGQGLQFLFEYFSETQRNKGNFPGRFSGRQFSNSRSEMNVSTLELGDSALYLCASSDGQGGTIYFGEGSWLTVV.